These T cell receptor beta chains were read from a single sample in a study of blood T cell repertoires in COVID-19. The table came from immunoSEQ multiplex PCR; TCRdb's copy has only in-frame clones and leaves some out. The sample contains over 250,000 clones, 70% to 80% of which appear only once. The sequencing sample was made of peripheral blood. Receptors originate from a woman of 80 years or more with acute or convalescent COVID-19. Each CDR3 is given with its conserved first and last residue. Fields, in order: clone size, J gene, V gene, D gene, CDR3 DNA, CDR3 protein. A D gene is named only where the DNA matches it firmly. Size values are once, few and many counts, or a class for expanded clones, and some rows have none.

abundance: .
j_gene: TRBJ2-1
v_gene: TRBV3-1/TRBV3-2
d_gene: .
CDR3nt: TGTGCCAGCAGCCAGTGGGGGCTAGCGGACAGCTCCTACAATGAGCAGTTCTTC
CDR3aa: CASSQWGLADSSYNEQFF

abundance: few
j_gene: TRBJ1-5
v_gene: TRBV19
d_gene: .
CDR3nt: TGTGCCAGTAGTACGGGGTTCGGTCAGCCCCAGCATTTT
CDR3aa: CASSTGFGQPQHF

abundance: .
j_gene: TRBJ1-1
v_gene: TRBV7-2
d_gene: TRBD1
CDR3nt: TGTGCCAGCATGGATCAGGGGGCGTTGGTGAACACTGAAGCTTTCTTT
CDR3aa: CASMDQGALVNTEAFF

abundance: .
j_gene: TRBJ2-3
v_gene: TRBV18
d_gene: .
CDR3nt: TGTGCCAGCTCACCACTAGGACAAGGAAGCACAGATACGCAGTATTTT
CDR3aa: CASSPLGQGSTDTQYF

abundance: few
j_gene: TRBJ1-2
v_gene: TRBV27
d_gene: TRBD1
CDR3nt: TGTGCCAGCACCACCGGACAGGGAGGCGGCTACACCTTC
CDR3aa: CASTTGQGGGYTF

abundance: .
j_gene: TRBJ1-2
v_gene: TRBV13
d_gene: .
CDR3nt: TGTGCCAGCAGCTTAAGCGGGCTTATGAGAGGCTACACCTTC
CDR3aa: CASSLSGLMRGYTF

abundance: .
j_gene: TRBJ1-2
v_gene: TRBV11-2
d_gene: .
CDR3nt: TGTGCCAGCAGCTTAGACACGGACTATGGCTACACCTTC
CDR3aa: CASSLDTDYGYTF

abundance: .
j_gene: TRBJ2-5
v_gene: TRBV20-1
d_gene: .
CDR3nt: TGCAGTGCTAGAGATCGGGAGACCCAGTACTTC
CDR3aa: CSARDRETQYF

abundance: few
j_gene: TRBJ2-2
v_gene: TRBV19
d_gene: TRBD2
CDR3nt: TGTGCCAGTAGTTTCCTCGGACTAGCGGCGAACACCGGGGAGCTGTTTTTT
CDR3aa: CASSFLGLAANTGELFF

abundance: .
j_gene: TRBJ1-2
v_gene: TRBV5-1
d_gene: TRBD1
CDR3nt: TGCGCCAGCACCCTCGGGACAGGGGACTATGGCTACACCTTC
CDR3aa: CASTLGTGDYGYTF

abundance: .
j_gene: TRBJ1-6
v_gene: TRBV2
d_gene: .
CDR3nt: TGTGCCAGCAATGGGCTCAGAAGTTCACCCCTCCACTTT
CDR3aa: CASNGLRSSPLHF

abundance: .
j_gene: TRBJ2-3
v_gene: TRBV14
d_gene: TRBD1
CDR3nt: TGTGCCAGCAGCCCGTACCGGGACAGGGGCACAGATACGCAGTATTTT
CDR3aa: CASSPYRDRGTDTQYF

abundance: few
j_gene: TRBJ1-4
v_gene: TRBV20-1
d_gene: .
CDR3nt: TGCAGTGCGGGGACTGGAGAAAAACTGTTTTTT
CDR3aa: CSAGTGEKLFF

abundance: .
j_gene: TRBJ1-2
v_gene: TRBV12-3/TRBV12-4
d_gene: TRBD1
CDR3nt: TGTGCCAGCAGTCAGGACAGGACCTATGGCTACACCTTC
CDR3aa: CASSQDRTYGYTF

abundance: .
j_gene: TRBJ2-3
v_gene: TRBV7-2
d_gene: TRBD1
CDR3nt: TGTGCCAGCAGTCAACAGGGGGACTTCACAGATACGCAGTATTTT
CDR3aa: CASSQQGDFTDTQYF

abundance: once
j_gene: TRBJ2-3
v_gene: TRBV24-1
d_gene: TRBD2
CDR3nt: TGTGCCACCAGTGATTCGTCTAGCGGACACACAGATACGCAGTATTTT
CDR3aa: CATSDSSSGHTDTQYF

abundance: few
j_gene: TRBJ1-3
v_gene: TRBV15
d_gene: .
CDR3nt: TGTGCCACCAGCAGAGAGGCGGGGGGAAACACCATATATTTT
CDR3aa: CATSREAGGNTIYF

abundance: .
j_gene: TRBJ1-2
v_gene: TRBV5-1
d_gene: TRBD1
CDR3nt: TGCGCCAGCAGCTTGTTTTCCCCGGGACAGGAGACTGGCTACACCTTC
CDR3aa: CASSLFSPGQETGYTF

abundance: .
j_gene: TRBJ1-1
v_gene: TRBV14
d_gene: .
CDR3nt: TGTGCCAGCAGCCAAGTCCGGGACACTGAAGCTTTCTTT
CDR3aa: CASSQVRDTEAFF

abundance: .
j_gene: TRBJ1-2
v_gene: TRBV29-1
d_gene: .
CDR3nt: TGCAGCGGGGGGGGAGACTATGGCTACACCTTC
CDR3aa: CSGGGDYGYTF

abundance: .
j_gene: TRBJ1-5
v_gene: TRBV27
d_gene: TRBD1
CDR3nt: TGTGCCAGCAGACAGGGGGATAGCAATCAGCCCCAGCATTTT
CDR3aa: CASRQGDSNQPQHF

abundance: few
j_gene: TRBJ2-7
v_gene: TRBV5-1
d_gene: TRBD2
CDR3nt: TGCGCCAGCAGCTTGGACCTAGGACTAGCGGGACACGAGCAGTACTTC
CDR3aa: CASSLDLGLAGHEQYF

abundance: few
j_gene: TRBJ2-3
v_gene: TRBV5-8
d_gene: .
CDR3nt: TGTGCCAGCAGCTTGGTTTTGGCCTTGACTAGCACAGATACGCAGTATTTT
CDR3aa: CASSLVLALTSTDTQYF

abundance: .
j_gene: TRBJ1-1
v_gene: TRBV6-1
d_gene: .
CDR3nt: TGTGCCAGCAGTGAAGGCAGGGGTACTGAAGCTTTCTTT
CDR3aa: CASSEGRGTEAFF

abundance: once
j_gene: TRBJ1-5
v_gene: TRBV6-5
d_gene: .
CDR3nt: TGTGCCAGCACCGGGCTGGCCGGGGGCAATCAGCCCCAGCATTTT
CDR3aa: CASTGLAGGNQPQHF

abundance: .
j_gene: TRBJ1-4
v_gene: TRBV3-1/TRBV3-2
d_gene: TRBD1
CDR3nt: TGTGCCAGCAGCCGAGGGGGCGCAACTAATGAAAAACTGTTTTTT
CDR3aa: CASSRGGATNEKLFF

abundance: .
j_gene: TRBJ1-6
v_gene: TRBV6-1
d_gene: .
CDR3nt: TGTGCCAGCAGTGAAGGAGGAATCCGTTCACCCCTCCACTTT
CDR3aa: CASSEGGIRSPLHF

abundance: .
j_gene: TRBJ1-2
v_gene: TRBV6-5
d_gene: .
CDR3nt: TGTGCCAGCAGTTACACTTATGAGGGCTATGGCTACACCTTC
CDR3aa: CASSYTYEGYGYTF

abundance: .
j_gene: TRBJ1-2
v_gene: TRBV5-1
d_gene: .
CDR3nt: TGCGCCAGCAGTTCCCAGGATAACTATGGCTACACCTTC
CDR3aa: CASSSQDNYGYTF

abundance: .
j_gene: TRBJ2-6
v_gene: TRBV21-1
d_gene: .
CDR3nt: TGTGCCAGCATACCGGGACAGTCACACTCTGGGGCCAACGTCCTGACTTTC
CDR3aa: CASIPGQSHSGANVLTF

abundance: few
j_gene: TRBJ1-1
v_gene: TRBV6-5
d_gene: .
CDR3nt: TGTGCCAGCAGCCAGGGGCCGAGGTCTGAAGCTTTCTTT
CDR3aa: CASSQGPRSEAFF

abundance: few
j_gene: TRBJ1-2
v_gene: TRBV4-1
d_gene: .
CDR3nt: TGCGCCAGCAGATACGACAGTACTGTAGGCTATGGCTACACCTTC
CDR3aa: CASRYDSTVGYGYTF

abundance: .
j_gene: TRBJ1-4
v_gene: TRBV19
d_gene: TRBD1
CDR3nt: TGTGCCAGTAGTAGGCGGACAGGGCGATCTAATGAAAAACTGTTTTTT
CDR3aa: CASSRRTGRSNEKLFF

abundance: once
j_gene: TRBJ1-4
v_gene: TRBV7-9
d_gene: TRBD1
CDR3nt: TGTGCCAGCAGCTTAATAGGACAGGGGTACTCTAATGAAAAACTGTTTTTT
CDR3aa: CASSLIGQGYSNEKLFF

abundance: .
j_gene: TRBJ2-5
v_gene: TRBV7-7
d_gene: TRBD1
CDR3nt: TGTGCCAGCAGCCAGACAGGGGCGGTCGGGGAGACCCAGTACTTC
CDR3aa: CASSQTGAVGETQYF

abundance: few
j_gene: TRBJ1-2
v_gene: TRBV12-3/TRBV12-4
d_gene: .
CDR3nt: TGTGCCAGCACAGATAGGGGCTATGGCTACACCTTC
CDR3aa: CASTDRGYGYTF

abundance: .
j_gene: TRBJ1-1
v_gene: TRBV19
d_gene: .
CDR3nt: TGTGCCAGTAGTCCGCCAGGGCTGAACACTGAAGCTTTCTTT
CDR3aa: CASSPPGLNTEAFF

abundance: .
j_gene: TRBJ1-2
v_gene: TRBV20-1
d_gene: .
CDR3nt: TGCAGTGTTTCCGCTAACTATGGCTACACCTTC
CDR3aa: CSVSANYGYTF

abundance: .
j_gene: TRBJ2-5
v_gene: TRBV11-1
d_gene: .
CDR3nt: TGTGCCAGCAGCTCGGGACTCCCCGGAGAGACCCAGTACTTC
CDR3aa: CASSSGLPGETQYF

abundance: .
j_gene: TRBJ1-2
v_gene: TRBV2
d_gene: .
CDR3nt: TGTGCCAGCAGTGAATTAGCGGGGTGGGCGGCTAACTATGGCTACACCTTC
CDR3aa: CASSELAGWAANYGYTF

abundance: .
j_gene: TRBJ2-7
v_gene: TRBV27
d_gene: TRBD2
CDR3nt: TGTGCCAGCAATGGGCGGGGGTCCCTGGAGCAGTACTTC
CDR3aa: CASNGRGSLEQYF

abundance: .
j_gene: TRBJ1-1
v_gene: TRBV5-1
d_gene: .
CDR3nt: TGCGCCAGCAGCTTGGCCGGCGGGCCGAACACTGAAGCTTTCTTT
CDR3aa: CASSLAGGPNTEAFF

abundance: .
j_gene: TRBJ1-2
v_gene: TRBV9
d_gene: TRBD1
CDR3nt: TGTGCCAGCAGCGTGGGGACAGAAAACTATGGCTACACCTTC
CDR3aa: CASSVGTENYGYTF

abundance: .
j_gene: TRBJ2-3
v_gene: TRBV18
d_gene: TRBD2
CDR3nt: TGTGCCAGCTCACAAGTAGCGGGGGGGACCACAGATACGCAGTATTTT
CDR3aa: CASSQVAGGTTDTQYF

abundance: few
j_gene: TRBJ2-3
v_gene: TRBV10-3
d_gene: TRBD2
CDR3nt: TGTGCCATCAGCCTAGCGGGGGGTATAGGCACAGATACGCAGTATTTT
CDR3aa: CAISLAGGIGTDTQYF

abundance: few
j_gene: TRBJ1-2
v_gene: TRBV19
d_gene: .
CDR3nt: TGTGCCAGTAGTATAAACCTTCGGGCGACGGGGAACTATGGCTACACCTTC
CDR3aa: CASSINLRATGNYGYTF

abundance: .
j_gene: TRBJ1-6
v_gene: TRBV6-4
d_gene: .
CDR3nt: TGTGCCAGCAGTGAATCAGGGCTGGGTAATTCACCCCTCCACTTT
CDR3aa: CASSESGLGNSPLHF

abundance: .
j_gene: TRBJ1-5
v_gene: TRBV5-5
d_gene: .
CDR3nt: TGTGCCAGCAGCTTCCTCGGTAGTAGCAATCAGCCCCAGCATTTT
CDR3aa: CASSFLGSSNQPQHF

abundance: .
j_gene: TRBJ1-2
v_gene: TRBV10-3
d_gene: .
CDR3nt: TGTGCCATCAGTGAGGGGGCGGATGGCTACACCTTC
CDR3aa: CAISEGADGYTF

abundance: .
j_gene: TRBJ1-1
v_gene: TRBV5-1
d_gene: .
CDR3nt: TGCGCCAGCAGGGTTCTTTTAGGGGCCACTGAAGCTTTCTTT
CDR3aa: CASRVLLGATEAFF

abundance: .
j_gene: TRBJ2-5
v_gene: TRBV7-2
d_gene: TRBD2
CDR3nt: TGTGCCAGCAGCCAGACTAGCGGGGGGGGTGGCGAGACCCAGTACTTC
CDR3aa: CASSQTSGGGGETQYF

abundance: .
j_gene: TRBJ1-2
v_gene: TRBV5-1
d_gene: .
CDR3nt: TGCGCCAGCAGCTTCGACCCCAGGGATGGCTACACCTTC
CDR3aa: CASSFDPRDGYTF

abundance: .
j_gene: TRBJ2-3
v_gene: TRBV12-5
d_gene: TRBD2
CDR3nt: TGTGCTAGTGACCGAGCGGGAGGATCTAGCACAGATACGCAGTATTTT
CDR3aa: CASDRAGGSSTDTQYF

abundance: .
j_gene: TRBJ1-4
v_gene: TRBV19
d_gene: TRBD1
CDR3nt: TGTGCCAGTAGTTCACAGGGGAGAGGTGAAAAACTGTTTTTT
CDR3aa: CASSSQGRGEKLFF

abundance: .
j_gene: TRBJ1-1
v_gene: TRBV11-2
d_gene: .
CDR3nt: TGTGCCAGCAGCTCAAGTAGTACGCGGAACACTGAAGCTTTCTTT
CDR3aa: CASSSSSTRNTEAFF

abundance: .
j_gene: TRBJ1-4
v_gene: TRBV19
d_gene: TRBD1
CDR3nt: TGTGCCAGTAGTCAATGGACAGGGGGCATTACTAATGAAAAACTGTTTTTT
CDR3aa: CASSQWTGGITNEKLFF